One sample yielded the 8 T cell receptor beta chains listed below, sequenced in a study of T cells after posttransplantation cyclophosphamide. The repertoire was sequenced with immunoSEQ multiplex PCR; TCRdb's copy has only in-frame clones and lacks some. The sample counts over 25,000 clones, none seen once; the ten largest own approximately 1.5%. Sequencing was performed on PBMCs. The receptors were sampled from a man in his fifties in good health, CMV-negative, and a related stem cell transplant donor.

With regard to this clone: This may come from a read error, since a much larger clone is one base off. The sample holds other DNA sequences that translate to the same CDR3. The rearrangement uses TRBV7-3 and TRBJ1-1; 9 bases are shared with TRBD1. The germline V gene has CDR1 SGHTA and CDR2 FQGTGA. CDR3 size: 14 residues. With V trimmed by 6 bases and J by 7 bases, 9 bases remained unmatched. CDR3 bases: TGTGCCAGCAGTTTCGATCCGACAGGGGGTGAAGCTTTCTTT. Translated, it gives CASSFDPTGGEAFF.

This clone occurred many times. V and J are TRBV6-4 and TRBJ2-1, with 15 bases that match TRBD2. In germline, CDR1 is MRHNA, CDR2 SNTAGT. The V gene end was trimmed by 5 bases and the J gene end by 3 bases; junction bases not matched to a gene: 2. The CDR3 is 16 residues long. DNA for the CDR3: TGTGCCAGCAGTTGGACTAGCGGGGGGGACTACAATGAGCAGTTCTTC. Translating gives CASSWTSGGDYNEQFF.

This clone has a count of ten or more. The rearrangement links TRBV5-1 to TRBJ2-1; 8 nucleotides line up with TRBD2. The CDR3 has 14 amino acids. Trimming removed 5 bases from V and 5 bases from J; junction bases left unmatched: 6. CDR1 and CDR2 from the germline V gene are SGHRS and YFSETQ. The CDR3 coding sequence is TGCGCCAGCAGGATAGCGGGACGAAACAATGAGCAGTTCTTC. Its translation is CASRIAGRNNEQFF.

At least ten counts were recorded for this clone. This chain joins TRBV10-3 and TRBJ2-3; maybe TRBD2 (5 bases). This CDR3 is built from 15 residues. V lost 2 bases and J 0 bases, leaving 9 bases between the germline ends. Looked up from germline, CDR1 is ENHRY and CDR2 is SYGVKD. The CDR3, as DNA: TGTGCCATCAGTGAGGTGGAGGACAGCACAGATACGCAGTATTTT. Translated: CAISEVEDSTDTQYF.

This clone came up many times. The V call is TRBV19, the J call TRBJ1-6, with TRBD1 identical over 10 bases. The CDR3 loop spans 14 amino acids. V trimming: 10 bases; J trimming: 8 bases; junction bases outside the gene matches: 8. The germline V gene encodes CDR1 LNHDA and CDR2 SQIVND (reference sequence). DNA of the CDR3: TGTGCCACGACTCCTGGACAGGGGGATTCACCCCTCCACTTT. It specifies CATTPGQGDSPLHF.

This clone has at least ten counts. The chain has TRBV5-4 and TRBJ2-5, with 7 positions matching TRBD2. V gave up 6 bases and J gave up 2 bases; unmatched junction bases: 13. The length of the CDR3 is 16 residues. Germline values: CDR1 SGHNT, CDR2 YYREEE (reference sequence). The CDR3 DNA reads as TGTGCCAGCACCCTGAGCTTTGGGAGGGATCAAGAGACCCAGTACTTC. As protein: CASTLSFGRDQETQYF.

The sample holds a few counts of this clone. The chain employs TRBV11-2 and TRBJ2-1; maybe TRBD2 (6 bases). Trimming stripped 0 bases from V and 10 bases from J, with 10 bases between. The CDR3 covers 13 residues. The germline V gene encodes CDR1 SGHAT and CDR2 FQNNGV. The CDR3 DNA sequence: TGTGCCAGCAGCTTAGATCGGGCGGGGGAGCAGTTCTTC. This gives the protein CASSLDRAGEQFF.

There are many counts of this clone. The gene calls are TRBV5-1 and TRBJ1-1; D uncertain. The V end lost 7 bases, the J end lost 1 base, and 14 bases lay between the germline ends. In germline, CDR1 is SGHRS, CDR2 YFSETQ. The CDR3 loop spans 14 amino acids. The CDR3 nucleotides are TGCGCCAGCCGCAGCGGACCTACGAACACTGAAGCTTTCTTT. It codes for CASRSGPTNTEAFF.